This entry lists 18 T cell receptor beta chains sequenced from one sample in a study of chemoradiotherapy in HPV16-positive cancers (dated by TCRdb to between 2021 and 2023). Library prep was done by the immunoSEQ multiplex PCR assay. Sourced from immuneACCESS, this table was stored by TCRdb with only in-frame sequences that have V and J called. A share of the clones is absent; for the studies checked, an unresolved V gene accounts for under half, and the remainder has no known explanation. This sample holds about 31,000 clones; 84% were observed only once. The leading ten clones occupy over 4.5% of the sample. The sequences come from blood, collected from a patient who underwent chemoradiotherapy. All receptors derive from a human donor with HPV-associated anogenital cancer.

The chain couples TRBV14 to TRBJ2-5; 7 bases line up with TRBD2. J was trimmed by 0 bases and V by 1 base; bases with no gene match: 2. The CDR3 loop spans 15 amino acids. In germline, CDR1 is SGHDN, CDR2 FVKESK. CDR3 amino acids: CASSQARGYQETQYF. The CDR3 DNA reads TGTGCCAGCAGCCAAGCGCGGGGGTACCAAGAGACCCAGTACTTC.

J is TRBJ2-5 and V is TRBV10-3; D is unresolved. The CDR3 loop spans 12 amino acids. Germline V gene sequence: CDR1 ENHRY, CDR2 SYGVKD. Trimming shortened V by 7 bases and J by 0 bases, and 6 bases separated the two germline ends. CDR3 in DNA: TGTGCCATCAAGAGCGACCAAGAGACCCAGTACTTC. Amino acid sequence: CAIKSDQETQYF.

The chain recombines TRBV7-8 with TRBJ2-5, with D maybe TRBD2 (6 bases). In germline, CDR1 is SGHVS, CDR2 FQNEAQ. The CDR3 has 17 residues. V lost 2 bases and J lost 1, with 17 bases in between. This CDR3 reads CASSLRGGARPQETQYF. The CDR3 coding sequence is TGTGCCAGCAGCTTAAGGGGAGGAGCCCGGCCCCAAGAGACCCAGTACTTC.

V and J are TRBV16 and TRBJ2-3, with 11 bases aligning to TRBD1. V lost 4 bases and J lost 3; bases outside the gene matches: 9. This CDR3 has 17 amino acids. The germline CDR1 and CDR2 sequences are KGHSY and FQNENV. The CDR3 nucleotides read TGTGCCAGCAGCCGTAAACCGGGACAGGGGGGGACAGATACGCAGTATTTT. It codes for CASSRKPGQGGTDTQYF.

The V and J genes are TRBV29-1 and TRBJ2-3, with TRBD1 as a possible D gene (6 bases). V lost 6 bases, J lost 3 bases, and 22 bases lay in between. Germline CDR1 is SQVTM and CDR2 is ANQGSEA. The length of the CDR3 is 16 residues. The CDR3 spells CSVPSEENRVTDTQYF. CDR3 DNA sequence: TGCAGCGTCCCGTCAGAAGAGAACAGGGTGACAGATACGCAGTATTTT.

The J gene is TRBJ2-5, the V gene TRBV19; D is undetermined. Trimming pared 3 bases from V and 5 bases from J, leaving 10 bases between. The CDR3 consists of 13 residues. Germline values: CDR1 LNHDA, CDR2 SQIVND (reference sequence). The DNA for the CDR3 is TGTGCCAGTAGTATGAGCCTGGGGGAGACCCAGTACTTC. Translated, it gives CASSMSLGETQYF.

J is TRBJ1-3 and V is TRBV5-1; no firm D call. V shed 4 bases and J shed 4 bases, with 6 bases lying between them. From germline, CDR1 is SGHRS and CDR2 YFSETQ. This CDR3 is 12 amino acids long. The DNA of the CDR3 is TGCGCCAGCAGCGACACAGGAAACACCATATATTTT. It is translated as CASSDTGNTIYF. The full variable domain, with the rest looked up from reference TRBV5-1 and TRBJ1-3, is KAGVTQTPRYLIKTRGQQVTLSCSPISGHRSVSWYQQTPGQGLQFLFEYFSETQRNKGNFPGRFSGRQFSNSRSEMNVSTLELGDSALYLCASSDTGNTIYFGEGSWLTVV.

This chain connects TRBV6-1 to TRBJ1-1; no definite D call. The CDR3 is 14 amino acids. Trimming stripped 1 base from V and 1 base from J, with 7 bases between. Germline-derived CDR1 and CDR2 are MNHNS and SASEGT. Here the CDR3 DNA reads TGTGCCAGCAGTGAAGTTCGGGGGAACACTGAAGCTTTCTTT. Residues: CASSEVRGNTEAFF.

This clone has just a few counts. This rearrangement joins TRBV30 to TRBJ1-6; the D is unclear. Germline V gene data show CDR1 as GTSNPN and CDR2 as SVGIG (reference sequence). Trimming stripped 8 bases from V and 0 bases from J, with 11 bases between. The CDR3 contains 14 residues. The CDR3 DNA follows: TGTGCCCAGAGGTTGAGCTCCTATAATTCACCCCTCCACTTT. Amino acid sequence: CAQRLSSYNSPLHF. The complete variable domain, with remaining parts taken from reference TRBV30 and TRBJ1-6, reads SQTIHQWPATLVQPVGSPLSLECTVEGTSNPNLYWYRQAAGRGLQLLFYSVGIGQISSEVPQNLSASRPQDRQFILSSKKLLLSDSGFYLCAQRLSSYNSPLHFGNGTRLTVT.

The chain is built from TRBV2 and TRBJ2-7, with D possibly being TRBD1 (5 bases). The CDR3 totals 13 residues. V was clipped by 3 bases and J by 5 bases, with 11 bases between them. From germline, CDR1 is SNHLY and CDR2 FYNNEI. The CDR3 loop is CASSDRESHEQYF. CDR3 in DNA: TGTGCCAGCAGTGACAGGGAAAGTCACGAGCAGTACTTC. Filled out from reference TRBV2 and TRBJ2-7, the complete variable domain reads EPEVTQTPSHQVTQMGQEVILRCVPISNHLYFYWYRQILGQKVEFLVSFYNNEISEKSEIFDDQFSVERPDGSNFTLKIRSTKLEDSAMYFCASSDRESHEQYFGPGTRLTVT.

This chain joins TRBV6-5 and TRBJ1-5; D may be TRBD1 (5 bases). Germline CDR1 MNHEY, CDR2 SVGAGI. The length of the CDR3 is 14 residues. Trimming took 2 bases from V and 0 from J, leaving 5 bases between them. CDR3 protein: CASSYGGSNQPQHF. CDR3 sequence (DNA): TGTGCCAGCAGTTACGGGGGTAGCAATCAGCCCCAGCATTTT.

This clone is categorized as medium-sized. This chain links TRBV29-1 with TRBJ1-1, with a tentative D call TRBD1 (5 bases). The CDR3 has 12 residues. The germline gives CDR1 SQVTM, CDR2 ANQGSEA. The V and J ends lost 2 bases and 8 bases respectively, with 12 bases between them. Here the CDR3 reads CSVEFVGGEAFF. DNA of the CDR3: TGCAGCGTTGAATTTGTCGGGGGGGAAGCTTTCTTT. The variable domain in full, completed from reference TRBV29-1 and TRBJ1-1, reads SAVISQKPSRDICQRGTSLTIQCQVDSQVTMMFWYRQQPGQSLTLIATANQGSEATYESGFVIDKFPISRPNLTFSTLTVSNMSPEDSSIYLCSVEFVGGEAFFGQGTRLTVV.

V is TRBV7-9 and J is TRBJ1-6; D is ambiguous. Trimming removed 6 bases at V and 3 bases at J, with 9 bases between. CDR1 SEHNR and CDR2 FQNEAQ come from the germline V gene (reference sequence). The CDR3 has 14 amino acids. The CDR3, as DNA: TGTGCCAGCAGTCCGGATGACTATAATTCACCCCTCCACTTT. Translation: CASSPDDYNSPLHF.

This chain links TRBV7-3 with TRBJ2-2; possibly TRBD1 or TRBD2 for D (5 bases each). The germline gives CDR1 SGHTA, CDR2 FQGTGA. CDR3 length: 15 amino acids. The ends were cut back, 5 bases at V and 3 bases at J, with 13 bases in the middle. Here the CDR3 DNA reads TGTGCCAGCAGCCCAACGTTGGGACACACCGGGGAGCTGTTTTTT. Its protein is CASSPTLGHTGELFF.

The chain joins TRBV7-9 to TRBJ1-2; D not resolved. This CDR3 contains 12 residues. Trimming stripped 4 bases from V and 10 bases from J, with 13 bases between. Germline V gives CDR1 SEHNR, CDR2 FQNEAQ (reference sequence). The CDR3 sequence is CASSSGRLDYTF. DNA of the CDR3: TGTGCCAGCAGCTCCGGGAGGCTTGACTACACCTTC.

The CDR3 sequence is CASSRDRGTGELFF. CDR3 DNA: TGTGCCAGCAGTAGGGACAGGGGGACCGGGGAGCTGTTTTTT. The rearrangement uses TRBV7-2 and TRBJ2-2; 11 nucleotides align to TRBD1. Germline values: CDR1 SGHTA, CDR2 FQGNSA. V lost 6 bases and J lost 5; bases outside the gene matches: 2. This CDR3 has 14 residues.

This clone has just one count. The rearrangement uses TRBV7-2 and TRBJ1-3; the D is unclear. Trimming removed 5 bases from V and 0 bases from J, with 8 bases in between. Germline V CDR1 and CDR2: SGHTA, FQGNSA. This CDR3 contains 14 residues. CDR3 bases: TGTGCCAGCAGCCCACATCGCTCTGGAAACACCATATATTTT. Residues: CASSPHRSGNTIYF.

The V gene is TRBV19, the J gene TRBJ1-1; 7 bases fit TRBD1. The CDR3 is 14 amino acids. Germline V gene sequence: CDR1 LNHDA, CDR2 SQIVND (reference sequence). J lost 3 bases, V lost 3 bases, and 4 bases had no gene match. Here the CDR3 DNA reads TGTGCCAGTAGTATTCGACAGGGATACACTGAAGCTTTCTTT. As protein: CASSIRQGYTEAFF.